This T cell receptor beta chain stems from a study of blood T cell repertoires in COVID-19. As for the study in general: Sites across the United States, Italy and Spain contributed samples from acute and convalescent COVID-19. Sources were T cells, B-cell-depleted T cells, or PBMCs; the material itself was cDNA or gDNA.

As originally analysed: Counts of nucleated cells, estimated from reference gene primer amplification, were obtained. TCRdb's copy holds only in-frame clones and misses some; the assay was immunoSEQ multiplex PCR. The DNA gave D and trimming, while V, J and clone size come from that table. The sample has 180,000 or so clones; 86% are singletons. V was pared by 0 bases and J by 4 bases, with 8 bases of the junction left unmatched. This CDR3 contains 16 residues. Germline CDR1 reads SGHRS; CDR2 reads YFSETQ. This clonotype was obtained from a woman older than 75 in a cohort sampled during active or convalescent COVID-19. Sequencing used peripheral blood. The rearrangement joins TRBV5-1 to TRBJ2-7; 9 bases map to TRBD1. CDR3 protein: CASSLAPGQGNYEQYF. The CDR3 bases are TGCGCCAGCAGCTTGGCTCCGGGACAGGGTAATTACGAGCAGTACTTC.